This T cell receptor (beta chain) was observed in a study of beta chain features in type 1 diabetes. Whole-study results and caveats: It was not settled here whether HLA type affects TCRB rearrangement.

Reverse transcription of all isolated RNA meant that expressed TCRB transcripts were sequenced. Assay used: immunoSEQ multiplex PCR; TCRdb lists only in-frame clones, some missing. Altogether about 350,000 clones are present, around 19% being singletons, with the ten largest covering under 0.05%. This CDR3 contains 15 residues. The germline V and J ends were trimmed by 0 bases and 0 bases, with 6 bases remaining between them. The germline V gene encodes CDR1 LGHNA and CDR2 YSLEER. This clone was counted between two and nine times. Its antigen is not known. This TCR was recovered from a young woman in good health. The V call is TRBV4-3, the J call TRBJ2-1; D is ambiguous. The sample was naive CD4+ T cells from blood. CDR3: CASSQDADSYNEQFF. The CDR3 region has the DNA TGCGCCAGCAGCCAAGATGCGGACTCCTACAATGAGCAGTTCTTC.